Given below is one TCR beta chain in context. The target antigen is unknown. This sample stems from a study of shared clonotypes between healthy human individuals. The data were produced by immunoSEQ multiplex PCR, yet TCRdb's version contains in-frame clones alone and is incomplete. The sample includes around 990,000 clones, roughly 80% of them seen just once. The CDR3 runs 22 residues. V lost 5 bases and J lost 0; bases outside the gene matches: 25. Germline V gene sequence: CDR1 LNHDA, CDR2 SQIVND (reference sequence). Nashville, Tennessee was home to all donors, who were Caucasian adults. Into CD45RA+ naive and CD45RA-negative memory subsets, the CD4+ cells were split. Study-wide points: Only blood samples were collected, and tissue repertoires likely differ.

The TCR sequence derives from a man aged 18 to 29 in good health. Some clones in this sample may be carry-over from other donors' samples. The specimen sequenced was memory CD4+ T cells from PBMCs. Regarding subset: CD45RA-negative fraction. The chain joins TRBV19 to TRBJ2-1, with 7 bases identical to TRBD1. The CDR3 is CASSPVLTLGQPFRSSYNEQFF. CDR3 DNA: TGTGCCAGTAGTCCTGTACTAACGCTGGGACAGCCTTTCCGCAGCTCCTACAATGAGCAGTTCTTC.